This TCR beta chain was sequenced during a study of T cell responses to AZD1222 COVID-19 vaccine. Study background: Doses given second, at about 4 or about 12 weeks, were pooled.

The V segment lost 9 bases and the J segment 8 bases; nucleotides outside the gene matches: 7. The CDR3 sequence is 12 residues long. Germline CDR1 and CDR2: MNHEY and SMNVEV (reference sequence). Profiling relied on immunoSEQ multiplex PCR, and the TCRdb table lists in-frame clones only, not all of them. In the table there are tens of thousands of clones, 87% of which are singletons. This clone showed up many times. The antigen is undetermined. Regarding the study as a whole: Regions 160-218 and 743-854 dominated among vaccine-associated CD4 TCRs spanning spike. Donors were chiefly white British, with a greater number of females, and clonal diversity was perhaps underestimated.

The sample was peripheral blood, taken on day 0 of AZD1222 vaccination. The chain recombines TRBV27 with TRBJ1-5, with 7 bases that match TRBD1. This clonotype was obtained from an adult in good health. The CDR3 bases are TGTGCCAGTAGGACAGGTGTAGAGCCCCAGCATTTT. It encodes CASRTGVEPQHF.